These 9 T cell receptor beta chains originate from one sample sequenced in a study of Tregs in tolerant kidney transplant recipients. The data were produced by immunoSEQ multiplex PCR, yet TCRdb's version contains in-frame clones alone and is incomplete. Its table lists fewer than 35,000 clones. The sample consisted of CD8+ T cells from blood, taken before the transplant. These receptors all stem from a human donor who received a combined kidney and bone marrow transplant.

Details on this clone: Read sequence stops 3 residues before the CDR3 end, and the germline J gene provides the missing end. This chain connects TRBV5-1 to TRBJ2-2; 7 bases agree with TRBD1. Losses at the gene ends were 0 bases for V and 3 bases for J; bases not matched to a gene: 8. The CDR3 sequence is 17 residues long. Germline CDR1 reads SGHRS; CDR2 reads YFSETQ. The CDR3 sequence is CASSLELRTGYTGELFF. CDR3 DNA, as far as it was read: TGCGCCAGCAGCTTGGAACTCCGGACAGGTTACACCGGGGAG. Full variable domain (outside the CDR3, taken from reference TRBV5-1 and TRBJ2-2): KAGVTQTPRYLIKTRGQQVTLSCSPISGHRSVSWYQQTPGQGLQFLFEYFSETQRNKGNFPGRFSGRQFSNSRSEMNVSTLELGDSALYLCASSLELRTGYTGELFFGEGSRLTVL.

In the case of this clone: The CDR3 is cut off 3 residues early in the read; its end comes from the germline J gene. The rearrangement uses TRBV13 and TRBJ2-7; 9 bases align to TRBD1. The CDR3 has 15 residues. The junction had 14 bases not matched to a gene; V was cut back by 10 bases and J by 4 bases. Germline lookup yields CDR1 PRHDT and CDR2 FYEKMQ (reference sequence). CDR3 bases read: TGTGCCACCGGGCCCTCTGGGACAGGGTCTTACGAG. It encodes CATGPSGTGSYE. The full CDR3 reads CATGPSGTGSYEQYF.

Worth noting for this clone: The read falls 3 residues short of the CDR3 end, and the missing part is taken from the germline J gene. The chain employs TRBV6-2 or TRBV6-3 and TRBJ1-5; TRBD1 might be the D (6 bases). The CDR3 is 14 residues long. Trimming cost V 2 bases and J 6 bases, with 11 bases left between them. CDR1 and CDR2 from the germline V gene are MNHEY and SVGEGT. Partial CDR3 DNA: TGTGCCAGCAGTTACCCGCCAGGGGTTCAGCCC. It is translated as CASSYPPGVQP. The whole CDR3 protein is CASSYPPGVQPQHF.

The CDR3 loop reads CASSSSYYGYTF. CDR3 DNA (partial): TGTGCCAGCAGCTCCTCCTACTATGGC. V is TRBV7-9 and J is TRBJ1-2, with D hard to call. Sequencing ends 3 residues short of the CDR3 end; the germline J gene provides the rest. CDR1 and CDR2 from the germline V gene are SEHNR and FQNEAQ (reference sequence). The ends were cut back, 4 bases at V and 3 bases at J, with 6 bases in the middle. The CDR3 is made up of 12 amino acids.

A remark on this clone: Read coverage stops 3 residues before the CDR3 terminus; the germline J gene supplies the remainder. This chain links TRBV2 with TRBJ2-3; tentatively, D is TRBD2 (6 bases). The CDR3 runs 15 residues. CDR1 is SNHLY, CDR2 FYNNEI, per germline. Trimming removed 6 bases at V and 4 bases at J, with 17 bases between. The CDR3 bases that were read are TGTGCCAGCAGCGCCCTGACTAGTATCTCAGATACG. Its translation is CASSALTSISDT. The full CDR3 reads CASSALTSISDTQYF.

Concerning this clone: The CDR3 is cut off 3 residues early in the read; its end comes from the germline J gene. The chain is built from TRBV18 and TRBJ2-5; 7 positions agree with TRBD1. This CDR3 contains 13 residues. Germline V CDR1 and CDR2: KGHSH, LQKENI. The trim removed 3 bases at V and 2 bases at J, leaving 0 bases unmatched. The CDR3 sequence is CASSPRGQETQYF. The DNA read from the CDR3 is TGTGCCAGCTCACCCAGGGGGCAAGAGACC.

Incomplete CDR3 DNA: TGTGCCATCAGTGAACTAGCGGACGCCTACGAG. The encoded protein is CAISELADAYE. The whole CDR3 region reads CAISELADAYEQYF. V gene TRBV10-3 combines with J gene TRBJ2-7; 8 bases fit TRBD2. The read halts 3 residues ahead of the CDR3 end, with the missing end drawn from the germline J gene. The CDR3 extends over 14 amino acids. Germline V gives CDR1 ENHRY, CDR2 SYGVKD. Trimming cost V 3 bases and J 2 bases; bases outside gene matches: 3.

A note on this clone: Read data end 3 residues before the CDR3 end; the end is taken from the germline J gene. V gene TRBV5-6 combines with J gene TRBJ2-1; 10 positions agree with TRBD1. CDR1 is SGHDT and CDR2 is YYEEEE in the germline V gene. The CDR3 contains 15 residues. J gave up 3 bases and V 0 bases, and 0 bases lay outside the gene matches. The CDR3 sequence is CASSLGDRGYNEQFF. The CDR3 DNA, read in part, is TGTGCCAGCAGCTTGGGGGACAGGGGCTACAATGAG. Full variable domain (rest looked up from reference TRBV5-6 and TRBJ2-1): DAGVTQSPTHLIKTRGQQVTLRCSPKSGHDTVSWYQQALGQGPQFIFQYYEEEERQRGNFPDRFSGHQFPNYSSELNVNALLLGDSALYLCASSLGDRGYNEQFFGPGTRLTVL.

Points on this clone: Coverage ceases 3 residues before the CDR3 finishes, and the germline J gene fills in the end. The same CDR3 arises from other DNA sequences in this sample as well. The chain is built from TRBV7-9 and TRBJ2-7; D not certain. Germline assignment: CDR1 SEHNR and CDR2 FQNEAQ (reference sequence). The CDR3 sequence is 11 residues long. V was shortened by 5 bases and J by 3 bases, with 5 bases between the two germline ends. CDR3 sequence: CASSLYYEQYF. CDR3 bases read: TGTGCCAGCAGCCTTTACTACGAG.